This TCR beta chain was sequenced during a study of cytomegalovirus exposure and HLA in healthy donors. As regards this clone: Its cognate antigen is unknown.

Study-level results: Listed as cytomegalovirus-associated were 150 to 200 TCR beta chains. HLA restriction was apparent for most CMV-associated TCR beta chains in a later analysis.

CDR1 and CDR2 from the germline V gene are SEHNR and FQNEAQ (reference sequence). The CDR3 is 15 amino acids. V dropped 2 bases and J dropped 5; count of bases not matched to a gene: 5. PCR used 60 Vbeta primers and 13 Jbeta primers. Generated by immunoSEQ multiplex PCR, the TCRdb table keeps only in-frame clones and is missing some. The table has more than 110,000 clones, about 10% seen once. The sample taken for sequencing was PBMCs. The sequence came from a man aged 50 or older in good health and CMV-seronegative. This chain connects TRBV7-9 to TRBJ2-7, with TRBD2 identical over 11 bases. CDR3 sequence: CASSLSSGRHDEQYF. The CDR3 DNA sequence: TGTGCCAGCAGCTTATCTAGCGGGAGGCACGACGAGCAGTACTTC.